Shown below are 10 T cell receptor beta chains from a single sample sequenced in a study of cytomegalovirus exposure and HLA in healthy donors. The PCR contained 60 Vbeta and 13 Jbeta primers. Data came from immunoSEQ multiplex PCR; TCRdb stores just in-frame clones and leaves some out. The data show a few hundred thousand clones, with about 89% seen just once and 1% held by the top ten. The sequencing sample was made of PBMCs. The receptors derive from a woman in her late teens or twenties in good health and CMV-seronegative.

This clone was detected only once. The V gene is TRBV4-2, the J gene TRBJ2-7, with 7 positions matching TRBD2. Germline-derived CDR1 and CDR2 are LGHNA and YNFKEQ. The CDR3 totals 17 residues. Trimming took 0 bases from V and 4 from J; bases not matched to a gene: 12. The CDR3 spells CASSQDLAAGEWYEQYF. The CDR3 coding sequence is TGTGCCAGCAGCCAAGATCTGGCTGCGGGAGAGTGGTACGAGCAGTACTTC.

This chain joins TRBV29-1 and TRBJ1-2; 11 bases map to TRBD1. The CDR3 spans 16 residues. Germline CDR1 is SQVTM and CDR2 is ANQGSEA. Germline trimming cut 0 bases from V and 5 bases from J; bases unmatched to any gene: 8. CDR3 loop: CSVEDLEGTGGYGYTF. Written as DNA, the CDR3 is TGCAGCGTTGAAGATCTAGAAGGGACAGGGGGATATGGCTACACCTTC.

The genes are TRBV30 and TRBJ1-4; D is possibly TRBD1 (6 bases). The CDR3 sequence is 14 residues long. The V gene's germline CDR1 is GTSNPN and CDR2 SVGIG (reference sequence). Trimming removed 3 bases from V and 6 bases from J, with 14 bases in between. The CDR3 nucleotides are TGTGCCTGGAGAATTGGGGGCGCCTATGAAAAACTGTTTTTT. The encoded protein is CAWRIGGAYEKLFF.

The V and J genes are TRBV30 and TRBJ2-7, with D maybe TRBD1 (6 bases). CDR3 length equals 21 residues. Germline V gives CDR1 GTSNPN, CDR2 SVGIG (reference sequence). V lost 4 bases to trimming and J lost 1 base, with 35 bases between them. CDR3 DNA: TGTGCCTGGAAGGGTGGAACAGGGTCGCCGAATCGGCTCTATGATTCCTACGAGCAGTACTTC. Translated: CAWKGGTGSPNRLYDSYEQYF.

The rearrangement uses TRBV7-8 and TRBJ1-2; 9 bases match TRBD1. The CDR3 consists of 14 residues. The V and J ends lost 4 bases and 4 bases, in that order; junction bases with no gene match: 4. Germline assignment: CDR1 SGHVS and CDR2 FQNEAQ. CDR3 protein: CASSSTGGPYGYTF. CDR3 coding DNA: TGTGCCAGCAGCTCGACAGGGGGTCCCTATGGCTACACCTTC.

This clone was seen just once. This chain connects TRBV4-3 to TRBJ2-7; D is unclear. The length of the CDR3 is 16 residues. Trimming stripped 0 bases from V and 1 base from J, with 13 bases between. Germline lookup yields CDR1 LGHNA and CDR2 YSLEER. DNA for the CDR3: TGCGCCAGCAGCCAAGATCCGGCAGGATTATCCTACGAGCAGTACTTC. Translated, it gives CASSQDPAGLSYEQYF.

The rearrangement links TRBV5-1 to TRBJ2-1; D may be TRBD2 (5 bases). Looked up from germline, CDR1 is SGHRS and CDR2 is YFSETQ. The V and J ends lost 1 base and 6 bases respectively, with 14 bases between them. There are 15 residues in the CDR3. CDR3 sequence (DNA): TGCGCCAGCAGCTTGCAGCCTAGCAAGGGCAATGAGCAGTTCTTC. Its translation: CASSLQPSKGNEQFF.

The gene calls are TRBV5-1 and TRBJ2-1, with D hard to call. The CDR3 sequence is 16 residues long. V dropped 0 bases and J dropped 0 bases, with 10 bases sitting between them. Germline V gene sequence: CDR1 SGHRS, CDR2 YFSETQ. CDR3 sequence (DNA): TGCGCCAGCAGCTTGGGAGTGCTAAGCTCCTACAATGAGCAGTTCTTC. Its translation is CASSLGVLSSYNEQFF.

CDR3 in amino acids: CASSLGPRASGPNEQYF. The CDR3 DNA sequence: TGTGCCAGCAGCTTAGGGCCTCGGGCTAGCGGACCGAACGAGCAGTACTTC. The rearrangement uses TRBV7-3 and TRBJ2-7, with TRBD2 identical over 7 bases. This CDR3 has 17 residues. Germline V gene lookup returns CDR1 SGHTA and CDR2 FQGTGA. The V gene end was trimmed by 2 bases and the J gene end by 5 bases; junction bases not matched to a gene: 15.

V gene TRBV9 combines with J gene TRBJ2-1; no clear D gene. The germline CDR1 and CDR2 sequences are SGDLS and YYNGEE. V lost 4 bases to trimming and J lost 0 bases, with 11 bases between them. The CDR3 totals 15 residues. The CDR3 nucleotides read TGTGCCAGCAGCCCGAGGTCGATCTCCTACAATGAGCAGTTCTTC. Translation: CASSPRSISYNEQFF. The whole variable domain, filled in from reference TRBV9 and TRBJ2-1, reads DSGVTQTPKHLITATGQRVTLRCSPRSGDLSVYWYQQSLDQGLQFLIQYYNGEERAKGNILERFSAQQFPDLHSELNLSSLELGDSALYFCASSPRSISYNEQFFGPGTRLTVL.